Presented here are 32 T cell receptor beta chains from one specimen sequenced in a study of metastatic and nonmetastatic thyroid tumors. Nobody among the patients had been given any treatment before thyroid surgery. Using MiXCR, TCRdb reanalyzed the PCR reads. This repertoire shows 30,000 to 40,000 clones, roughly 36% found once; its top ten account for approximately 22%. Source material: tumor tissue. Receptors were obtained from a female donor with papillary thyroid cancer or a benign thyroid nodule (not recorded which). Some clones in this sample may be carry-over from other donors' samples.

The sample holds a few counts of this clone. The CDR3 DNA sequence: TGTGCCAGCAGTTTCTACACCGGGGAGCTGTTTTTT. Its protein is CASSFYTGELFF. The rearrangement uses TRBV7-2 and TRBJ2-2; D gene uncertain. V dropped 6 bases and J dropped 3 bases, with 5 bases sitting between them. Germline V gives CDR1 SGHTA, CDR2 FQGNSA. The CDR3 runs to 12 residues.

The genes are TRBV4-1 and TRBJ1-4; no clear D gene. The CDR3 consists of 16 residues. Germline V gives CDR1 MGHRA, CDR2 YSYEKL. V lost 3 bases, J lost 5 bases, and 16 bases lay in between. The CDR3 coding sequence is TGCGCCAGCAGCCAGCCAGTGACGGGTCCCAATGAAAAACTGTTTTTT. Translated: CASSQPVTGPNEKLFF.

The gene calls are TRBV3-1 and TRBJ1-5; D possibly corresponds to TRBD1 (5 bases). Germline V gene data show CDR1 as LGHDT and CDR2 as YNNKEL (reference sequence). V lost 0 bases and J lost 2, with 11 bases in between. The CDR3 is made up of 16 amino acids. This CDR3 reads CASSQDAGEGNQPQHF. CDR3 in DNA: TGTGCCAGCAGCCAAGACGCGGGGGAAGGCAATCAGCCCCAGCATTTT.

V gene TRBV27 combines with J gene TRBJ1-6; D might be TRBD1 (6 bases). V was pared by 5 bases and J by 6 bases, with 14 bases between. The CDR3 is 15 amino acids. Per germline, CDR1 MNHEY and CDR2 SMNVEV (reference sequence). For the CDR3, the DNA is TGTGCCAGCAGTCTTCGGACAGATGGTAATTCACCCCTCCACTTT. Its protein is CASSLRTDGNSPLHF.

This clone came up a few times. The chain recombines TRBV6-6 with TRBJ1-6; no clear D gene. CDR3 length equals 14 residues. Germline V gives CDR1 MNHNY, CDR2 SVGAGI (reference sequence). Between the trimmed V and J ends, which lost 2 bases and 6 bases, there was a span of 8 bases. CDR3 nucleotide sequence: TGTGCCAGCAGTTACAGGCAGGTTAATTCACCCCTCCACTTT. Translating gives CASSYRQVNSPLHF.

There are a few counts of this clone. The chain joins TRBV24-1 to TRBJ2-7; D gene ambiguous. The CDR3 is made up of 15 amino acids. Germline CDR1 and CDR2: KGHDR and SFDVKD. The V and J ends lost 2 bases and 0 bases respectively, with 10 bases between them. CDR3 in DNA: TGTGCCACCAGTGATTCAGGCTGGGACTCCTACGAGCAGTACTTC. Amino acids: CATSDSGWDSYEQYF.

This clone was seen a few times. The gene calls are TRBV11-1 and TRBJ1-1, with D possibly TRBD1 on 6 matching bases. Germline loops: CDR1 SGHAT, CDR2 FQDESV (reference sequence). With 0 bases removed from V and 3 bases from J, the gap between germline ends came to 11 bases. The CDR3 length is 15 residues. CDR3 sequence: CASSLAGQWHTEAFF. The CDR3 DNA is TGTGCCAGCAGCTTAGCAGGACAGTGGCACACTGAAGCTTTCTTT.

The table lists this clone with a few counts. One end of the junction does not line up with germline, which may come from a read error. The sample carries other DNA sequences with the same CDR3. The chain is built from TRBV6-1 and TRBJ2-7, with a weak D call TRBD1 (5 bases). CDR1 is MNHNS, CDR2 SASEGT, per germline. The CDR3 extends over 15 amino acids. The CDR3 nucleotides are TGTGCCAGTAGTGAAAGGCAGGGTAGCTCCTACGAGCAGTACTTC. Its translation is CASSERQGSSYEQYF.

The gene calls are TRBV11-2 and TRBJ2-1; TRBD2 agrees at 10 bases. With 7 bases clipped from V and 5 bases from J, the junction kept 8 bases outside the gene matches. This CDR3 is 15 amino acids long. Germline V gene data show CDR1 as SGHAT and CDR2 as FQNNGV. CDR3 sequence (DNA): TGTGCCAGCAAAACAGCGGGGGGGCTGAACAATGAGCAGTTCTTC. Its translation: CASKTAGGLNNEQFF.

The J gene is TRBJ2-2, the V gene TRBV19; maybe TRBD2 (6 bases). The V and J ends lost 4 bases and 4 bases respectively, with 10 bases between them. Germline V gene lookup returns CDR1 LNHDA and CDR2 SQIVND (reference sequence). The CDR3 contains 14 residues. CDR3 bases: TGTGCCAGTAGTAAAGGGAGGCCCACCGGGGAGCTGTTTTTT. Its translation: CASSKGRPTGELFF.

The CDR3 region is CASGGNEQFF. For the CDR3, the DNA is TGTGCCAGCGGCGGCAATGAGCAGTTCTTC. This sequence joins TRBV2 and TRBJ2-1; no clear D. Germline V gene data show CDR1 as SNHLY and CDR2 as FYNNEI. The CDR3 is 10 amino acids. V was trimmed by 8 bases and J by 6 bases, leaving 5 bases between them.

Only a few counts were recorded for this clone. The chain links TRBV5-4 to TRBJ2-1, with a weak D call TRBD2 (6 bases). Trimming cost V 6 bases and J 3 bases, with 22 bases left between them. The CDR3 is 17 amino acids. CDR1 SGHNT and CDR2 YYREEE come from the germline V gene (reference sequence). CDR3 amino acids: CASTSEGRRNGYNEQFF. CDR3 bases: TGTGCCAGCACCTCGGAGGGAAGGAGGAACGGCTACAATGAGCAGTTCTTC. The whole variable domain, filled in from reference TRBV5-4 and TRBJ2-1, reads ETGVTQSPTHLIKTRGQQVTLRCSSQSGHNTVSWYQQALGQGPQFIFQYYREEENGRGNFPPRFSGLQFPNYSSELNVNALELDDSALYLCASTSEGRRNGYNEQFFGPGTRLTVL.

J is TRBJ2-1 and V is TRBV28; no clear D gene. Per the germline V gene, CDR1 is MDHEN and CDR2 is SYDVKM. The CDR3 consists of 14 residues. Trimming removed 8 bases from V and 4 bases from J, with 15 bases in between. CDR3 coding DNA: TGTGCCAGCCTTAGCTCCGGCCATTACAATGAGCAGTTCTTC. Translated: CASLSSGHYNEQFF.

A few counts support this clone. The chain combines TRBV10-3 with TRBJ2-1; a weak D match, TRBD2 (6 bases). CDR1 ENHRY and CDR2 SYGVKD come from the germline V gene. The CDR3 has 13 amino acids. With 9 bases removed from V and 8 bases from J, the gap between germline ends came to 17 bases. The CDR3: CAISGRGVDEQFF. The DNA for the CDR3 is TGTGCCATTAGCGGACGAGGGGTCGATGAGCAGTTCTTC.

This clone was seen only a few times. This chain uses TRBV18 with TRBJ1-1; a possible D gene is TRBD1 (5 bases). The CDR3 covers 13 residues. V lost 4 bases and J lost 6, with 12 bases in between. CDR1 is KGHSH, CDR2 LQKENI, per germline. CDR3 DNA sequence: TGTGCCAGCTCACTTTCAGGGAGGGCTGAAGCTTTCTTT. Translated, it gives CASSLSGRAEAFF. Filled out from reference TRBV18 and TRBJ1-1, the complete variable domain reads NAGVMQNPRHLVRRRGQEARLRCSPMKGHSHVYWYRQLPEEGLKFMVYLQKENIIDESGMPKERFSAEFPKEGPSILRIQQVVRGDSAAYFCASSLSGRAEAFFGQGTRLTVV.

This clone was counted between two and nine times. The V and J genes are TRBV15 and TRBJ2-5; a possible D gene is TRBD1 (5 bases). CDR1 and CDR2 (germline): LNHNV, YYDKDF (reference sequence). The germline V and J ends were trimmed by 3 bases and 3 bases, with 11 bases remaining between them. This CDR3 has 14 amino acids. The CDR3: CATSRDITEETQYF. The DNA of the CDR3 is TGTGCCACCAGCAGGGACATTACAGAAGAGACCCAGTACTTC.

The chain combines TRBV6-6 with TRBJ1-4; a weak D match, TRBD1 (5 bases). V lost 2 bases, J lost 7 bases, and 11 bases lay in between. The V gene's germline CDR1 is MNHNY and CDR2 SVGAGI (reference sequence). There are 14 residues in the CDR3. CDR3 in amino acids: CASSYGGGSEKLFF. The CDR3 DNA follows: TGTGCCAGCAGTTACGGGGGGGGTAGTGAAAAACTGTTTTTT.

This clone was observed a handful of times. Sequence at one end of the junction differs from germline and may be a read error. The rearrangement uses TRBV10-2 and TRBJ2-5; 11 bases line up with TRBD2. Germline CDR1 and CDR2: WSHSY and SAAADI. The CDR3 is made up of 15 amino acids. The CDR3 loop reads CASRPGLAVQDTQYF. For the CDR3, the DNA is TGCGCCAGCAGGCCGGGACTAGCGGTCCAAGATACCCAGTACTTC.

The chain combines TRBV5-1 with TRBJ2-1; 7 positions agree with TRBD2. The CDR3 is made up of 15 amino acids. V lost 0 bases to trimming and J lost 7 bases; unmatched junction nucleotides: 7. Germline V gene lookup returns CDR1 SGHRS and CDR2 YFSETQ. The CDR3 loop is CASSLAYGGINEQFF. The CDR3 DNA reads as TGCGCCAGCAGCTTGGCCTACGGGGGGATAAATGAGCAGTTCTTC.

In this sample, this clone turned up a few times. The V call is TRBV6-1, the J call TRBJ2-3, with 13 bases that match TRBD2. Germline V gene sequence: CDR1 MNHNS, CDR2 SASEGT. There are 16 residues in the CDR3. The V gene end was trimmed by 7 bases and the J gene end by 2 bases; junction bases not matched to a gene: 6. This CDR3 is CASIRTSGGPTDTQYF. The CDR3 region has the DNA TGTGCCAGCATCAGGACTAGCGGGGGACCCACAGATACGCAGTATTTT.

The chain employs TRBV6-1 and TRBJ2-3; D unresolved. V dropped 7 bases and J dropped 5 bases, with 7 bases sitting between them. Germline V gene data show CDR1 as MNHNS and CDR2 as SASEGT. The CDR3 runs 11 residues. Here the CDR3 DNA reads TGTGCCAGCACATTACGAGATACGCAGTATTTT. It specifies CASTLRDTQYF.

The V and J genes are TRBV5-1 and TRBJ2-5; 8 bases align to TRBD1. The length of the CDR3 is 18 residues. CDR1 is SGHRS, CDR2 YFSETQ, per germline. V lost 1 base to trimming and J lost 1 base; unmatched junction nucleotides: 12. Written as DNA, the CDR3 is TGCGCCAGCAGCTTGACCCTCGGACAGGGTTGGACCCAAGAGACCCAGTACTTC. It codes for CASSLTLGQGWTQETQYF.

The rearrangement joins TRBV6-1 to TRBJ2-3; D not certain. Trimming took off 2 bases at V and 4 bases at J, with 7 bases between the two ends. CDR1 is MNHNS, CDR2 SASEGT, per germline. This CDR3 is built from 13 residues. As DNA, the CDR3 is TGTGCCAGCAGTGAAAGGATTCCAGATACGCAGTATTTT. As protein: CASSERIPDTQYF.

This clone came up a few times. This chain links TRBV6-1 with TRBJ2-5; weak D call: TRBD1 (6 bases). Trimming took off 2 bases at V and 4 bases at J, with 17 bases between the two ends. Germline loops: CDR1 MNHNS, CDR2 SASEGT. The CDR3 sequence is 16 residues long. The CDR3 DNA reads TGTGCCAGCAGTGAATTCGGGACACCCAGGGGAGAGACCCAGTACTTC. It specifies CASSEFGTPRGETQYF.

The chain is built from TRBV14 and TRBJ2-1, with TRBD2 matching over 8 bases. The CDR3 contains 16 residues. The V gene's germline CDR1 is SGHDN and CDR2 FVKESK. The V and J ends lost 1 base and 5 bases, in that order; junction bases with no gene match: 7. The CDR3 region is CASSQGYGSGNNEQFF. CDR3 nucleotide sequence: TGTGCCAGCAGCCAAGGATATGGTAGCGGGAACAATGAGCAGTTCTTC.

The genes are TRBV6-2 or TRBV6-3 and TRBJ1-6; 9 nucleotides agree with TRBD1. From germline, CDR1 is MNHEY and CDR2 SVGEGT. The CDR3 is 18 residues long. Trimming cost V 4 bases and J 10 bases; bases outside gene matches: 17. CDR3 DNA sequence: TGTGCCAGCAGTTTCACACCCGCGACAGGGGGAAGGGGGTCACCCCTCCACTTT. Translating gives CASSFTPATGGRGSPLHF.

The genes are TRBV6-1 and TRBJ1-4, with TRBD1 identical over 9 bases. The CDR3 contains 16 residues. The V segment lost 5 bases and the J segment 3 bases; nucleotides outside the gene matches: 7. CDR1 and CDR2 from the germline V gene are MNHNS and SASEGT. The CDR3 DNA reads as TGTGCCAGCAGTCGGGACAGGGTGCTGGCTAATGAAAAACTGTTTTTT. It translates to CASSRDRVLANEKLFF.

Ten or more counts support this clone. The J gene is TRBJ2-1, the V gene TRBV12-3 or TRBV12-4, with TRBD2 matching 14 bases. Trimming cost V 6 bases and J 7 bases; bases outside gene matches: 2. The CDR3 has 14 amino acids. The CDR3 spells CASRTSGRGNEQFF. The CDR3 DNA reads as TGTGCCAGCAGGACTAGCGGGAGGGGAAATGAGCAGTTCTTC.

In this sample, this clone turned up many times. V is TRBV9 and J is TRBJ1-1; 8 bases are shared with TRBD1. Trimming took 4 bases from V and 4 from J; bases not matched to a gene: 6. Germline V gene lookup returns CDR1 SGDLS and CDR2 YYNGEE. The CDR3 is made up of 14 amino acids. CDR3 sequence reads: CASSTGTGSTEAFF. The CDR3 DNA sequence: TGTGCCAGCAGCACAGGGACAGGAAGCACTGAAGCTTTCTTT.

The chain uses TRBV5-4 and TRBJ2-3, with 8 bases fitting TRBD2. The CDR3 length is 16 residues. Germline V gene lookup returns CDR1 SGHNT and CDR2 YYREEE (reference sequence). After removal of 1 base from V and 0 bases from J, the junction contained 4 bases not matched to a gene. This CDR3 is CASSLKVAGSTDTQYF. CDR3 DNA: TGTGCCAGCAGCTTGAAAGTAGCGGGGAGCACAGATACGCAGTATTTT.

V usage is TRBV5-1 and J usage is TRBJ2-7, with TRBD2 matching 12 bases. The ends lost 4 bases at V and 5 bases at J; junction bases unmatched: 13. Germline values: CDR1 SGHRS, CDR2 YFSETQ. The CDR3 totals 17 residues. The CDR3 sequence: CASSRKLTSGRIDEQYF. The CDR3 DNA reads as TGCGCCAGCAGCCGAAAGCTAACTAGCGGGAGGATCGACGAGCAGTACTTC.

This clone was counted only a few times. The V gene is TRBV19, the J gene TRBJ2-7, with 11 bases matching TRBD2. This CDR3 has 13 residues. Germline V gene data show CDR1 as LNHDA and CDR2 as SQIVND (reference sequence). After removal of 4 bases from V and 6 bases from J, the junction contained 2 bases not matched to a gene. CDR3 region: CASSTGTSGEQYF. CDR3 DNA: TGTGCCAGTAGTACCGGGACTAGCGGCGAGCAGTACTTC.